This T cell receptor (beta chain) is drawn from a study of cytomegalovirus exposure and HLA in healthy donors. About the study: A previous analysis identified 90 million to 140 million unique TCR beta sequences derived from roughly 180 million T cells. Early on, a data release was issued that held 80 million or so unique TCRs from HLA-typed donors. Broader study findings: A list of about 180 TCR beta chains associated with cytomegalovirus was given. In vitro data verified three CMV-associated chains as specific for CMV antigens.

As to this clone: Its specificity is unknown.

PCR amplification relied on 60 Vbeta primers (plus 13 Jbeta primers). Profiled with immunoSEQ multiplex PCR; TCRdb holds only in-frame clones, not every one. The sample has roughly 100,000 clones, around four fifths seen once. CDR1 is SGDLS, CDR2 YYNGEE, per germline. The CDR3 runs 14 residues. The junction had 5 bases not matched to a gene; V was cut back by 3 bases and J by 5 bases. What was sequenced was PBMCs. This clonotype was sampled from a woman aged 40-49 years in good health and CMV-seropositive. The V call is TRBV9, the J call TRBJ1-1; 9 bases are shared with TRBD1. In nucleotides, the CDR3 is TGTGCCAGCAGCGGACAGGGGGTGGGGACTGAAGCTTTCTTT. Residues: CASSGQGVGTEAFF.